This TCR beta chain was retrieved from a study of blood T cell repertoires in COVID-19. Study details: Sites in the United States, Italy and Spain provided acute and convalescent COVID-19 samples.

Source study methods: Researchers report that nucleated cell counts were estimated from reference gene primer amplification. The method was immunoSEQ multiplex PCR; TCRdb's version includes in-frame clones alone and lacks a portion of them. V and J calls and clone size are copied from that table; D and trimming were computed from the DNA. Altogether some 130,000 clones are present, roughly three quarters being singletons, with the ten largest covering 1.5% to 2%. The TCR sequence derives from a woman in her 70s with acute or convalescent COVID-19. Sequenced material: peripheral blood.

For the CDR3, the DNA is TGTGCCAGCAGCCAAGACCAGGCTGGCTACAATGAGCAGTTCTTC. Protein product: CASSQDQAGYNEQFF. This sequence joins TRBV3-1 (or the pseudogene TRBV3-2) and TRBJ2-1; D gene uncertain. Germline-derived CDR1 and CDR2 are LGHDT and YNNKEL (reference sequence). V lost 0 bases to trimming and J lost 3 bases, with 9 bases between them. The length of the CDR3 is 15 residues.